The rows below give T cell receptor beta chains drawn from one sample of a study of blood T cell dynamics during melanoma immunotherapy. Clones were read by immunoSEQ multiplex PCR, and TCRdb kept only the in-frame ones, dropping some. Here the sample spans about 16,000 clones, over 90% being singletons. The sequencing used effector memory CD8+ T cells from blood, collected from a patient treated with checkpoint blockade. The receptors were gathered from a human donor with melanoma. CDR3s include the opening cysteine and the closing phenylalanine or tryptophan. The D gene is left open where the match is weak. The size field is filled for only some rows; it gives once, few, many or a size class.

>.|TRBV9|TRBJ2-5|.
TGTGCCAGCAGCGTACTTGGGCGGCACCAAGAGACCCAGTACTTC
CASSVLGRHQETQYF
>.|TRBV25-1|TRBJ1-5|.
TGTGCCAGCAGTGAGGGGGAAAGCAATCAGCCCCAGCATTTT
CASSEGESNQPQHF
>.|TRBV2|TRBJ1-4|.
TGTGCCAGCAGTGAATACAGGCGTTACGAAAAACTGTTTTTT
CASSEYRRYEKLFF
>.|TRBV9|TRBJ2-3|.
TGTGCCAGCAGCACGACAGCGGTCCCTGCGGATACGCAGTATTTT
CASSTTAVPADTQYF
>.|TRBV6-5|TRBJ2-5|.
TGTGCCAGCAGTTACTCGGAGGGGATCCAAGAGACCCAGTACTTC
CASSYSEGIQETQYF
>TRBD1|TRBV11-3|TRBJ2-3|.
TGTGCCAGCAGCCCAGACAGGGGGCGGTGGGCAGATACGCAGTATTTT
CASSPDRGRWADTQYF
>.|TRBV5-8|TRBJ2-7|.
TGTGCCATGACTCACACCCCGCAGAACGAGCAGTACTTC
CAMTHTPQNEQYF
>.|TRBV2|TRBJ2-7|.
TGTGCCAGCGGCACCTACGAGCAGTACTTC
CASGTYEQYF
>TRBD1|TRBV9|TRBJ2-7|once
TGTGCCAGCAGCGCCTCCGGGACAGGGGCCTACGAGCAGTACTTC
CASSASGTGAYEQYF
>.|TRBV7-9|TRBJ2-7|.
TGTGCCAGCAGCCCAACCCACGAGCAGTACTTC
CASSPTHEQYF
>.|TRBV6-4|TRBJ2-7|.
TGTGCCAGCAGTGACGCCTACGAGCAGTACTTC
CASSDAYEQYF
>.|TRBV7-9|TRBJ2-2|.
TGTGCCAGCAGCTCCGGAACTTTTAACACCGGGGAGCTGTTTTTT
CASSSGTFNTGELFF
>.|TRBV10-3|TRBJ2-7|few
TGTGCCATCAGTGAGTCGAATACAGGATCCTACGAGCAGTACTTC
CAISESNTGSYEQYF
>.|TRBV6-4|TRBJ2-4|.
TGTGCCAGCAGTGACGACTATCTCAGACAGAAAAACATTCAGTACTTC
CASSDDYLRQKNIQYF
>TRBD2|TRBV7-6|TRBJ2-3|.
TGTGCCAGCAGCTGGGGGGGTAAAGGGTCCCCAGATACGCAGTATTTT
CASSWGGKGSPDTQYF
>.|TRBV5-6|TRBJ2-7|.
TGTGCCAGCAGCTTGGGACAGAACGAGCAGTACTTC
CASSLGQNEQYF
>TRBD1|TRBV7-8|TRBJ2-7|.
TGTGCCAGCAGCTTTGACATGGACAGGCCCCAGGGGGAGCAGTACTTC
CASSFDMDRPQGEQYF
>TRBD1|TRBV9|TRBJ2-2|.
TGTGCCAGCAGACCTCCGGGACAGGGTACAACCGGGGAGCTGTTTTTT
CASRPPGQGTTGELFF
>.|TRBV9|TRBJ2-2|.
TGTGCCAGCAGCGCCATGGAGGGGGCGAACACCGGGGAGCTGTTTTTT
CASSAMEGANTGELFF
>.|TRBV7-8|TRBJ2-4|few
TGTGCCAGCAGCCCCGGTCTTTGGGAGGACATTCAGTACTTC
CASSPGLWEDIQYF
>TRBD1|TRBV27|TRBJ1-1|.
TGTGCCAGCAGTCCTCTCGCCCAGGGGGCTGGGGCTGAAGCTTTCTTT
CASSPLAQGAGAEAFF
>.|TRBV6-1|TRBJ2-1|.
TGTGCCAGCAGTGAAGATGGAGACTACTCCTACAATGAGCAGTTCTTC
CASSEDGDYSYNEQFF
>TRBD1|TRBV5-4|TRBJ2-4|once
TGTGCCAGCAGCTTGGGGTCTCGGACAGGGATTGCCAAAAACATTCAGTACTTC
CASSLGSRTGIAKNIQYF
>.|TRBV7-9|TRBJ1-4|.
TGTGCCAGCAGCTTAGGTGGGAGGCAACTGTTTTTT
CASSLGGRQLFF
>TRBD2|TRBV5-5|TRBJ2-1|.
TGTGCCAGCAGCTTGAGACTAGCGGGAGGGCCGGGGAATGAGCAGTTCTTC
CASSLRLAGGPGNEQFF
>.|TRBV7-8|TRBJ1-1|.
TGTGCCAGCAGCTGGGGAACGGGCACTGAAGCTTTCTTT
CASSWGTGTEAFF
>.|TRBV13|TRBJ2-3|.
TGTGCCAGCAGCTCTTGGGCGCAAGGCCTCGCAGATACGCAGTATTTT
CASSSWAQGLADTQYF
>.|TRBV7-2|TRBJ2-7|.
TGTGCCAGCAGCTTAAACTCCGGCTACGAGCAGTACTTC
CASSLNSGYEQYF
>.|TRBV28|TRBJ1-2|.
TGTGCCAGCAGCTGGGGCAGGCTCAGTAACTATGGCTACACCTTC
CASSWGRLSNYGYTF
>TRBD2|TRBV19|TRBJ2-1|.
TGTGCCAGTAGGCTAGCGGATAGCTCCTACAATGAGCAGTTCTTC
CASRLADSSYNEQFF
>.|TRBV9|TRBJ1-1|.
TGTGCCAGCAGCCCCCGGGCGAACACTGAAGCTTTCTTT
CASSPRANTEAFF
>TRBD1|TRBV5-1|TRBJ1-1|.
TGCGCCAGCAGGTGGACAGGGGGGAACACTGAAGCTTTCTTT
CASRWTGGNTEAFF
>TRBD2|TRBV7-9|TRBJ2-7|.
TGTGCCAGCAGCTTAACGCCCGGGACTAGCGGTTACTACGAGCAGTACTTC
CASSLTPGTSGYYEQYF
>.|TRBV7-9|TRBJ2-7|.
TGTGCCAGCAGCTTAGCGAGGGACGAGCAGTACTTC
CASSLARDEQYF
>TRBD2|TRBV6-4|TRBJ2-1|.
TGTGCCAGCAGCCTAGGTGGAACTAGCGGGAGGAATGAGCAGTTCTTC
CASSLGGTSGRNEQFF
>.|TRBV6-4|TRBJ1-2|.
TGTGCCAGCATCCCGGGACCGGCGAACTATGGCTACACCTTC
CASIPGPANYGYTF
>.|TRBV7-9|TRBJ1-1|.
TGTGCCGCAGGAGTCAACACTGAAGCTTTCTTT
CAAGVNTEAFF
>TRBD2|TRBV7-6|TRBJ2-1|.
TGTGCCAGCAGGCCACTAGCGGGATATAACAATGAGCAGTTCTTC
CASRPLAGYNNEQFF
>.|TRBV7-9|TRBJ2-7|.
TGTGCCAGCAACCTTGGGTCCTACGAGCAGTACTTC
CASNLGSYEQYF
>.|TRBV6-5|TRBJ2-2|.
TGTGCCAGCAGTCTTCAAACCCTAGACACCGGGGAGCTGTTTTTT
CASSLQTLDTGELFF
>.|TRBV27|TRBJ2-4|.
TGTGCCAGCAGTTCAGGGGTCAAAAACATTCAGTACTTC
CASSSGVKNIQYF
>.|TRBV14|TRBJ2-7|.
TGTGCCAGCAGCCAAGGTGACGGGGGTTACGAGCAGTACTTC
CASSQGDGGYEQYF
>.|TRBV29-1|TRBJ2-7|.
TGCAGCGTTGAGGCCGACAGGTACGAGCAGTACTTC
CSVEADRYEQYF
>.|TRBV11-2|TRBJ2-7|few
TGTGCCAGCAGCTTAGGGCAGGGTCCGGGGTACGAGCAGTACTTC
CASSLGQGPGYEQYF
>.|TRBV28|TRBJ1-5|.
TGTGCCACTCGTTGGCAGGGTTCCAATCAGCCCCAGCATTTT
CATRWQGSNQPQHF
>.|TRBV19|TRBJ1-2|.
TGTGCCAGTAGTGGGGAGGGTGCGCTTCTCTATGGCTACACCTTC
CASSGEGALLYGYTF
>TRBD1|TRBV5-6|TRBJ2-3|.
TGTGCCAGCAGCTCGACAGGGATAAGCACAGATACGCAGTATTTT
CASSSTGISTDTQYF
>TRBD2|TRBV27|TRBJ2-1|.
TGTGCCAGCACCTTCGGGTTGAGCGGGAGCTCTGAGCAGTTCTTC
CASTFGLSGSSEQFF
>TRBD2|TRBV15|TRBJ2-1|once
TGTGCCACCAGCAGAGGAGCGGGAGGGCCTCTCGATGAGCAGTTCTTC
CATSRGAGGPLDEQFF
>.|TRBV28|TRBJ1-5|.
TGTGCCAGCAGTTTATACAGGGAAAGCAATCAGCCCCAGCATTTT
CASSLYRESNQPQHF
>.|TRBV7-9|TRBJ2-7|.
TGTGCCAGCAGCTCCCCTCCCGGGGCTATATACGAGCAGTACTTC
CASSSPPGAIYEQYF